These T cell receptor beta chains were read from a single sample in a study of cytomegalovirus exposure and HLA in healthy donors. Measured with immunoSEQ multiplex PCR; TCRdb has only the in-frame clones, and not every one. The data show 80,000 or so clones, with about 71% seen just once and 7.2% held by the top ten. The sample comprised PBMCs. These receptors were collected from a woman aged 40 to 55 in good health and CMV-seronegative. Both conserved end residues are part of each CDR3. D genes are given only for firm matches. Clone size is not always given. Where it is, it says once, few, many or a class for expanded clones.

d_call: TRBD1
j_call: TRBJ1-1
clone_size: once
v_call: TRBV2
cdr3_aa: CASSRQGAFDTEAFF
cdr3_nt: TGTGCCAGCAGTAGACAGGGGGCTTTCGACACTGAAGCTTTCTTT

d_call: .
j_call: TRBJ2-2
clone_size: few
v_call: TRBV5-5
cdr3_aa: CASSLSPRAGGSGELFF
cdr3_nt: TGTGCCAGCAGCCTCTCTCCTAGGGCGGGTGGTTCCGGGGAGCTGTTTTTT

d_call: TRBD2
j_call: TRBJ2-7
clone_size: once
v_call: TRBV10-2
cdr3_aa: CASSESQASGRGRWYF
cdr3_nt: TGCGCCAGCAGCGAATCCCAGGCTAGCGGGAGAGGGAGGTGGTACTTC

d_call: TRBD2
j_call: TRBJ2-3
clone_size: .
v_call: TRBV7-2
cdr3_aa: CASSLARLAGVPDTQYF
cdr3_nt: TGTGCCAGCAGCTTAGCGCGTCTAGCGGGAGTTCCAGATACGCAGTATTTT

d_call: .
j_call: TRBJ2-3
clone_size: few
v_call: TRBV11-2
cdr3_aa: CASSFNRFTDTQYF
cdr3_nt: TGTGCCAGCAGCTTTAACCGGTTCACAGATACGCAGTATTTT

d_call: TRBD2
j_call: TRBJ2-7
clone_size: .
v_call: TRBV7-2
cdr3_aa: CASSSSGTSGSAQYF
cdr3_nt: TGTGCCAGCAGCTCTAGCGGGACTAGCGGGAGTGCGCAGTACTTC

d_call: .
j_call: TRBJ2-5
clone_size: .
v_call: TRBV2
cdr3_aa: CASKTTGNQETQYF
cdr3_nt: TGTGCCAGCAAAACAACAGGGAACCAAGAGACCCAGTACTTC

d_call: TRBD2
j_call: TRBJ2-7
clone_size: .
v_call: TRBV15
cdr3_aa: CATSRRVPGLAGGRGYEQYF
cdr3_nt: TGTGCCACCAGCAGACGAGTTCCGGGACTAGCGGGAGGCCGGGGCTACGAGCAGTACTTC

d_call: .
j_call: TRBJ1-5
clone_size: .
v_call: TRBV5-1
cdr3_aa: CASSLDGENQPQHF
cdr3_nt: TGCGCCAGCAGCTTGGACGGGGAAAATCAGCCCCAGCATTTT

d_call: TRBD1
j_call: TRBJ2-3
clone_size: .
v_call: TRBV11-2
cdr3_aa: CASSSRRTGASTDTQYF
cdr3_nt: TGTGCCAGCAGCTCCCGCCGGACAGGAGCTAGCACAGATACGCAGTATTTT

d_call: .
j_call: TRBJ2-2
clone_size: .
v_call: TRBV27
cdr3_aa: CASSFWGGTGELFF
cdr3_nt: TGTGCCAGCAGTTTCTGGGGAGGCACCGGGGAGCTGTTTTTT

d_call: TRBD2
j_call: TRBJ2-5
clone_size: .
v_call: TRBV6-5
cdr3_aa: CASSYIGGETQYF
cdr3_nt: TGTGCCAGCAGTTATATCGGGGGGGAGACCCAGTACTTC

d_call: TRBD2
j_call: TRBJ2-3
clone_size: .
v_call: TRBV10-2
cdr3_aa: CASKGTSGRIDTQYF
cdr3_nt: TGCGCCAGCAAAGGGACTAGCGGGAGGATAGATACGCAGTATTTT

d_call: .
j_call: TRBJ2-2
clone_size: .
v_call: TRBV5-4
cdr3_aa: CASSLSSPGELFF
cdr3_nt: TGTGCCAGCAGCTTGTCGTCCCCCGGGGAGCTGTTTTTT

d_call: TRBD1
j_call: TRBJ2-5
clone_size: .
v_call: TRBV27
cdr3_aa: CASSPDGQGIRTQYF
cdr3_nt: TGTGCCAGCAGTCCTGACGGACAGGGGATTCGGACCCAGTACTTC

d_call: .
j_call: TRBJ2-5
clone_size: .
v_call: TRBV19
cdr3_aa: CASSTGETQYF
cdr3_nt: TGTGCCAGTAGTACCGGGGAGACCCAGTACTTC

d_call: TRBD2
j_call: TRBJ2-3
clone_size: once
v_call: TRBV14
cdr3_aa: CASSLLPGLAGEDTQYF
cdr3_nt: TGTGCCAGCAGCCTTCTTCCGGGGCTAGCGGGGGAAGATACGCAGTATTTT

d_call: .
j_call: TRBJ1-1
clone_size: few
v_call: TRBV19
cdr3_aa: CASRHSGRRMNTEAFF
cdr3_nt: TGTGCCAGTAGACACTCAGGGCGTCGCATGAACACTGAAGCTTTCTTT

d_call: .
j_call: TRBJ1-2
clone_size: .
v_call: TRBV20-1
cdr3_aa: CSARIAYGYTF
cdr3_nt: TGCAGTGCTAGAATTGCGTATGGCTACACCTTC

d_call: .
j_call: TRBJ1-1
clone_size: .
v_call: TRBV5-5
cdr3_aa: CASSLFPGVTNTEAFF
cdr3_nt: TGTGCCAGCAGCTTGTTTCCGGGGGTAACGAACACTGAAGCTTTCTTT

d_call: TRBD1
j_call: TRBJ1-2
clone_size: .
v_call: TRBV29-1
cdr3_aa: CSVDATGLSGYTF
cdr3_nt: TGCAGCGTTGATGCGACAGGGTTGAGTGGCTACACCTTC